These 11 T cell receptor beta chains originate from one sample sequenced in a study of somatic mutations in cytotoxic T cells in rheumatoid arthritis. Method: immunoSEQ multiplex PCR; TCRdb's copy keeps in-frame clones and lacks some. Found here are fewer than 20,000 clones, approximately 74% of them singletons; the top ten hold approximately 5%. The sample taken for sequencing was CD8+ T cells sorted from blood. The receptors come from a man aged 60-69 years in good health.

This clone was seen a few times. The V call is TRBV6-6, the J call TRBJ2-2; D is ambiguous. Trimming stripped 0 bases from V and 5 bases from J, with 10 bases between. The CDR3 has 15 residues. Germline V gene lookup returns CDR1 MNHNY and CDR2 SVGAGI (reference sequence). The CDR3 DNA is TGTGCCAGCAGTTACTCGTACGCAACTACCGGGGAGCTGTTTTTT. It is translated as CASSYSYATTGELFF.

The V call is TRBV25-1, the J call TRBJ2-5, with TRBD2 matching over 14 bases. This CDR3 is 14 amino acids long. Per germline, CDR1 MGHDK and CDR2 SYGVNS. The J segment lost 4 bases and the V segment lost 8 bases, leaving 3 bases of the junction unmatched. CDR3: CASGTSGGRETQYF. The DNA of the CDR3 is TGTGCCAGCGGGACTAGCGGGGGTCGAGAGACCCAGTACTTC.

The rearrangement uses TRBV19 and TRBJ1-1, with a possible D match to TRBD1 (6 bases). The germline V and J ends were trimmed by 5 bases and 7 bases, with 20 bases remaining between them. This CDR3 contains 15 residues. Per germline, CDR1 LNHDA and CDR2 SQIVND (reference sequence). The CDR3 reads CASSYRAGGWIEAFF. CDR3 nucleotide sequence: TGTGCCAGTAGTTATAGGGCGGGGGGCTGGATTGAAGCTTTCTTT.

V gene TRBV29-1 combines with J gene TRBJ2-7, with 8 bases identical to TRBD2. There are 15 residues in the CDR3. The germline V gene has CDR1 SQVTM and CDR2 ANQGSEA. The ends lost 0 bases at V and 6 bases at J; junction bases unmatched: 10. CDR3 DNA: TGCAGCGTTGAAGATAGACTAGCGACGACGGGCGAGCAGTACTTC. Protein sequence: CSVEDRLATTGEQYF.

This clone has a handful of counts. The chain uses TRBV4-1 and TRBJ1-2; 7 bases are a match to TRBD1. The CDR3 loop spans 15 amino acids. Germline V gene lookup returns CDR1 MGHRA and CDR2 YSYEKL. Trimming at V came to 1 base and at J to 8 bases, leaving 10 bases not matched to a gene. Here the CDR3 DNA reads TGCGCCAGCAGCCAAGTCACCATAGGGGGCGGGGGCTACACCTTC. The encoded protein is CASSQVTIGGGGYTF.

CDR3 DNA: TGTGCCAGCAGTCCTAGCTTCAATGAGCAGTTCTTC. Translating it yields CASSPSFNEQFF. The V call is TRBV28, the J call TRBJ2-1; TRBD2 is a possible D gene (5 bases). The V end lost 5 bases, the J end lost 6 bases, and 8 bases lay between the germline ends. Per the germline V gene, CDR1 is MDHEN and CDR2 is SYDVKM. The CDR3 runs to 12 residues.

The gene calls are TRBV27 and TRBJ2-1; 11 positions match TRBD2. Germline-derived CDR1 and CDR2 are MNHEY and SMNVEV (reference sequence). The trim removed 7 bases at V and 5 bases at J, leaving 7 bases unmatched. The CDR3 has 15 amino acids. The CDR3 DNA is TGTGCCAGCACTACAGGGACTAGCGGCCACAATGAGCAGTTCTTC. Encoded protein: CASTTGTSGHNEQFF.

The gene calls are TRBV2 and TRBJ2-5; D remains ambiguous. CDR3 size: 12 residues. CDR1 is SNHLY, CDR2 FYNNEI, per germline. V lost 3 bases to trimming and J lost 5 bases, with 7 bases between them. The DNA for the CDR3 is TGTGCCAGCAGTGACGCTAGGGAGACCCAGTACTTC. This sequence encodes CASSDARETQYF.

The chain employs TRBV5-4 and TRBJ2-7; 7 nucleotides agree with TRBD2. CDR1 and CDR2 from the germline V gene are SGHNT and YYREEE (reference sequence). V gave up 0 bases and J gave up 0 bases; unmatched junction bases: 0. This CDR3 has 14 amino acids. Here the CDR3 DNA reads TGTGCCAGCAGCTTGGGCGGGAGCTCCTACGAGCAGTACTTC. Amino acid sequence: CASSLGGSSYEQYF.

The chain employs TRBV5-8 and TRBJ1-5, with 10 bases aligning to TRBD1. Germline V gives CDR1 SGHTS, CDR2 YDEGEE. This CDR3 region has 16 residues. J was trimmed by 7 bases and V by 7 bases; bases with no gene match: 14. The DNA of the CDR3 is TGTGCCAGCGGAAAAATTGACAGGGGGCTGAGGCAGCCCCAGCATTTT. It encodes CASGKIDRGLRQPQHF. The full variable domain, in which reference TRBV5-8 and TRBJ1-5 provide the parts outside the CDR3, is EAGVTQSPTHLIKTRGQQATLRCSPISGHTSVYWYQQALGLGLQFLLWYDEGEERNRGNFPPRFSGRQFPNYSSELNVNALELEDSALYLCASGKIDRGLRQPQHFGDGTRLSIL.

The chain joins TRBV5-1 to TRBJ2-2; no definite D call. Germline V lookup: CDR1 SGHRS, CDR2 YFSETQ. V shed 7 bases and J shed 3 bases, with 4 bases lying between them. The CDR3 runs 11 residues. The CDR3 nucleotides read TGCGCCAGCCAGTACACCGGGGAGCTGTTTTTT. Protein: CASQYTGELFF.